A selection of T cell receptor beta chains follows, all from one sample in a study of CD8+CD57+ T cells in acquired aplastic anemia. In TCRdb, the reads were re-called with MiXCR into one record per CDR3 protein. There are 150,000 or so distinct CDR3 sequences in the sample; about 50% occur only once, and 12% lies in the top ten. Sequences were obtained from sorted CD4+, CD8+, or CD8+CD57+ T cells (not recorded which) from PBMCs. These TCRs come from a human donor with aplastic anemia. CDR3s include the opening cysteine and the closing phenylalanine or tryptophan. The D gene is left open where the match is weak. Size is omitted from some rows. Given values are once, few, many or a class for expanded clones.

j_call v_call clone_size d_call cdr3_nt cdr3_aa
TRBJ1-1 TRBV24-1 NA TRBD1 TGTGCCACCAGTGATTACGGGACAGTAAACACTGAAGCTTTCTTT CATSDYGTVNTEAFF
TRBJ2-6 TRBV5-4 many NA TGTGCCAGCAGCTTAGGGCTTGGGGCCAACGTCCTGACTTTC CASSLGLGANVLTF
TRBJ2-5 TRBV7-2 NA TRBD2 TGTGCCAGCAGCTTAGCTATGACTAGCGGACAAGAGACCCAGTACTTC CASSLAMTSGQETQYF
TRBJ1-1 TRBV6-6 many NA TGTGCCAGCAGTTACTCGCCGCTTGAAGCTTTCTTT CASSYSPLEAFF
TRBJ2-2 TRBV24-1 NA NA TGTGCCACCAGTGACCCCGGGGGCCGCACCGGGGAGCTGTTTTTT CATSDPGGRTGELFF
TRBJ2-1 TRBV24-1 NA NA TGTGCCACCAGTGATTTCAGGGCCTCCTACAATGAGCAGTTCTTC CATSDFRASYNEQFF
TRBJ2-5 TRBV15 NA NA TGTGCCACCAGCAGATCCACGCGGGGTGGAGCGCAAGAGACCCAGTACTTC CATSRSTRGGAQETQYF
TRBJ1-6 TRBV19 NA NA TGTGCCAGTTCAGGAGGCTCCTATAATTCACCCCTCCACTTT CASSGGSYNSPLHF
TRBJ2-1 TRBV9 many TRBD2 TGTGCCAGCAGCGTAGGGGGACTACGGGCCAAGGATGAGCAGTTCTTC CASSVGGLRAKDEQFF
TRBJ2-7 TRBV7-9 once NA TGTGCCAGCGTGGGGGGAACTAGTGAGCAGTACTTC CASVGGTSEQYF
TRBJ2-7 TRBV9 NA TRBD2 TGTGCCAGCAGCTCTTGTCTAGCGGGGGGGCAGTACGAGCAGTACTTC CASSSCLAGGQYEQYF
TRBJ2-7 TRBV6-6 many NA TGTGCCAGCAGTTCCCGTCGGGACATAGCCTACGAGCAGTACTTC CASSSRRDIAYEQYF
TRBJ2-7 TRBV2 few NA TGTGCCAGCAGTTTGCTGGGGGCTAGCTCCTACGAGCAGTACTTC CASSLLGASSYEQYF
TRBJ2-1 TRBV6-5 few NA TGTGCCAGCAGTTCAGAACGGGATTACAATGAGCAGTTCTTC CASSSERDYNEQFF
TRBJ1-6 TRBV10-3 few TRBD1 TGTGCCATCAGTGAACGTGGGACAGACAATTCACCCCTCCACTTT CAISERGTDNSPLHF
TRBJ2-7 TRBV6-5 NA TRBD2 TGTGCCAGCAGTTATGGCGGCGGGAGGAACTCCTACGAGCAGTACTTC CASSYGGGRNSYEQYF
TRBJ2-6 TRBV24-1 once NA TGTGCCACCCGTATACACAGCTACTCTGGGGCCAACGTCCTGACTTTC CATRIHSYSGANVLTF
TRBJ1-6 TRBV11-1 NA NA TGTGCCAGCAGCTCAACTGGAGGGACAACCAATAATTCACCCCTCCACTTT CASSSTGGTTNNSPLHF
TRBJ1-1 TRBV24-1 once NA TGTGCCACCAGTATGACGCCGAACACTGAAGCTTTCTTT CATSMTPNTEAFF
TRBJ2-3 TRBV10-3 few NA TGTGCCAGCAGTTTATCGATAATTTGGGTCACAGATACGCAGTATTTT CASSLSIIWVTDTQYF
TRBJ2-1 TRBV11-1 many TRBD1 TGTGCCAGCAGCTCGACGGACAGGGTAAGCTCCTACAATGAGCAGTTCTTC CASSSTDRVSSYNEQFF
TRBJ1-6 TRBV20-1 NA NA TGCAGTGCTATCAAGGGACAAAATTCACCCCTCCACTTT CSAIKGQNSPLHF
TRBJ1-3 TRBV3-1 many NA TGTGCCAGCAGCCAACCTGGAAACACCATATATTTT CASSQPGNTIYF
TRBJ1-3 TRBV4-2 NA TRBD1 TGTGCCAGCAGCCCCTCTTGGACAGGGTTTTCTGGAAACATCATATATTTT CASSPSWTGFSGNIIYF
TRBJ1-6 TRBV15 few NA TGTGCCACCAGCAGCGGTAGGAATTCACCCCTCCACTTT CATSSGRNSPLHF
TRBJ2-1 TRBV9 many TRBD1 TGTGCCAGCAGCGCCCCCGACAGGGCGAGTGAGCAGTTCTTC CASSAPDRASEQFF
TRBJ2-1 TRBV2 medium-sized TRBD1 TGTGCCAGCAGTGAAGGACAGGGCGGAAATGAGCAGTTCTTC CASSEGQGGNEQFF
TRBJ2-3 TRBV20-1 many NA TGCAGTGCTAGAGATCGATTCCGGGCAGGGCCAGATACGCAGTATTTT CSARDRFRAGPDTQYF
TRBJ1-1 TRBV5-4 many NA TGTGCCAGCAGCTTGGCCCGAAGAGGGATGAACACTGAAGCTTTCTTT CASSLARRGMNTEAFF
TRBJ2-2 TRBV12-3/TRBV12-4 NA NA TGTGCCAGCAGCCCTCAGGGGCGCACCGGGGAGCTGTTTTTT CASSPQGRTGELFF
TRBJ1-3 TRBV15 NA TRBD1 TGTGCCACCAGCAAGGACAGGGTCATCGCCTCTGGAAACACCATATATTTT CATSKDRVIASGNTIYF
TRBJ2-1 TRBV15 NA NA TGTGCCACCAGCAGAGATAGCGGCCCCTTCGATGAGCAGTTCTTC CATSRDSGPFDEQFF
TRBJ1-1 TRBV25-1 NA NA TGTGCCAGCAGTGAATCGACGCTCGGTGGGAACACTGAAGCTTTCTTT CASSESTLGGNTEAFF
TRBJ2-7 TRBV2 NA NA TGTGCCAGCAGTGACTACGAGCAGTACTTC CASSDYEQYF
TRBJ1-1 TRBV2 NA NA TGTGCCAGCAGTGAACCCGGGGGGGGTAACACTGAAGCTTTCTTT CASSEPGGGNTEAFF